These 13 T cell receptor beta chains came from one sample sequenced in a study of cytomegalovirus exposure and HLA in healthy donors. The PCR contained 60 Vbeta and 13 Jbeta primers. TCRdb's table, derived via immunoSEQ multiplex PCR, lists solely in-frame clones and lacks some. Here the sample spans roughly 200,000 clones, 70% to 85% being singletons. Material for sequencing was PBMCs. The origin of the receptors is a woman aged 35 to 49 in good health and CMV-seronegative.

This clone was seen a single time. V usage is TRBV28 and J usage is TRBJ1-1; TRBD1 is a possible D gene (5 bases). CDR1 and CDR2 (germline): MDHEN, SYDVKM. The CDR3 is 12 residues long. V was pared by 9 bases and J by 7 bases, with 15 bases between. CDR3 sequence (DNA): TGTGCCAGTAGATCCCGGGGGGGTGAAGCTTTCTTT. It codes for CASRSRGGEAFF.

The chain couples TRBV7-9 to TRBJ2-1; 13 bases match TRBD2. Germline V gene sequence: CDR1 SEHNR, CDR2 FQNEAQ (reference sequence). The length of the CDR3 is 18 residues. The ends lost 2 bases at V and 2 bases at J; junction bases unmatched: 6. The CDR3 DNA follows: TGTGCCAGCAGCTTATCCGGGACTAGCGGGGTCGCCTACAATGAGCAGTTCTTC. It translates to CASSLSGTSGVAYNEQFF.

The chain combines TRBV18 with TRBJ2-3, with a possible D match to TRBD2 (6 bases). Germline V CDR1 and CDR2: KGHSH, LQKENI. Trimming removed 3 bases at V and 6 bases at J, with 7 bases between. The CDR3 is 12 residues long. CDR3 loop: CASSPEGDTQYF. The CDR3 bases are TGTGCCAGCTCACCGGAGGGTGATACGCAGTATTTT. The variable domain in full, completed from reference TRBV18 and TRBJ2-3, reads NAGVMQNPRHLVRRRGQEARLRCSPMKGHSHVYWYRQLPEEGLKFMVYLQKENIIDESGMPKERFSAEFPKEGPSILRIQQVVRGDSAAYFCASSPEGDTQYFGPGTRLTVL.

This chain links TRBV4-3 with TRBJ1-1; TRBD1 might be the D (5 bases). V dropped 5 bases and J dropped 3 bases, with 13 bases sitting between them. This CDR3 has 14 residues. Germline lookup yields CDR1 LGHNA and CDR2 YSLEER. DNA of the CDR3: TGCGCCAGCAGCGAATACACGGGGGACACTGAAGCTTTCTTT. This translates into CASSEYTGDTEAFF.

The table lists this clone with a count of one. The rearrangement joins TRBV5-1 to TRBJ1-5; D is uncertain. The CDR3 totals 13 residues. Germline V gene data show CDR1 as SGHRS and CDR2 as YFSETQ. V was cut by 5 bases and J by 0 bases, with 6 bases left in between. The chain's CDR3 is CASSTFSNQPQHF. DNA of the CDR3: TGCGCCAGCAGTACATTTAGCAATCAGCCCCAGCATTTT.

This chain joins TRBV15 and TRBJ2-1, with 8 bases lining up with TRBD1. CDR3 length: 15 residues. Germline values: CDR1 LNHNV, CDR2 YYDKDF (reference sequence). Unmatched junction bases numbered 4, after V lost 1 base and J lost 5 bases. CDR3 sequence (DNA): TGTGCCACCAGCAGAGTTAACAGGGGGAACAATGAGCAGTTCTTC. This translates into CATSRVNRGNNEQFF.

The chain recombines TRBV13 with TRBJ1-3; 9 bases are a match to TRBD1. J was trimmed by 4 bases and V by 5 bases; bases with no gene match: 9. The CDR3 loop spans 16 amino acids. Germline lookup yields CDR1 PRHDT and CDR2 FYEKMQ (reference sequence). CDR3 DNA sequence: TGTGCCAGCAGCCCTAGGGACAGGGCGAGGGGAAACACCATATATTTT. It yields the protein CASSPRDRARGNTIYF. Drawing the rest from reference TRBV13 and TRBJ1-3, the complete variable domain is AAGVIQSPRHLIKEKRETATLKCYPIPRHDTVYWYQQGPGQDPQFLISFYEKMQSDKGSIPDRFSAQQFSDYHSELNMSSLELGDSALYFCASSPRDRARGNTIYFGEGSWLTVV.

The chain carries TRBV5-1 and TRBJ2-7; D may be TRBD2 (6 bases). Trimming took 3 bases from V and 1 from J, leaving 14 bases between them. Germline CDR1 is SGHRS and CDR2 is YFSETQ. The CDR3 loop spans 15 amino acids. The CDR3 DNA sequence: TGCGCCAGCAGCTCTACCGGGACTCGTTCCTACGAGCAGTACTTC. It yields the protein CASSSTGTRSYEQYF.

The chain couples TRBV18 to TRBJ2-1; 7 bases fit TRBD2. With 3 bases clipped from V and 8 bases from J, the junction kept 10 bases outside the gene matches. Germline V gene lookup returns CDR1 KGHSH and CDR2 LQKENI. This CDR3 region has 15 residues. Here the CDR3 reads CASSPLGTGGHEQFF. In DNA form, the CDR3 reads TGTGCCAGCTCACCCTTAGGGACGGGGGGACATGAGCAGTTCTTC.

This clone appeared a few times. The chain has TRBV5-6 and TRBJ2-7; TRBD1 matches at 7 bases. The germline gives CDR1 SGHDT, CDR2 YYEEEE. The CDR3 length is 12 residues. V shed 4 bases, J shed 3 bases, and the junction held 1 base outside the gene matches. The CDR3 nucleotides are TGTGCCAGCAGCCGGGACAGCTACGAGCAGTACTTC. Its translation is CASSRDSYEQYF.

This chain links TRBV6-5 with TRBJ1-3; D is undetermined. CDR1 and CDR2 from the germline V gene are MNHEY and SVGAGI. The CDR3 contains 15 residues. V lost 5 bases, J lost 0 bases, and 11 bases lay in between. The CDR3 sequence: CASSRTGSSGNTIYF. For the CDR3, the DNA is TGTGCCAGCAGTAGGACGGGGAGCTCTGGAAACACCATATATTTT.

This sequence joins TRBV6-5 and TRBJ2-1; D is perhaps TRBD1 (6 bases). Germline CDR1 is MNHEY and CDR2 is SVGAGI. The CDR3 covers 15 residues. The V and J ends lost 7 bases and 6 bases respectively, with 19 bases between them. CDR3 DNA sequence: TGTGCCAGCAACGCTCGGGACACCCGGGGCAATGAGCAGTTCTTC. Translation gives CASNARDTRGNEQFF.

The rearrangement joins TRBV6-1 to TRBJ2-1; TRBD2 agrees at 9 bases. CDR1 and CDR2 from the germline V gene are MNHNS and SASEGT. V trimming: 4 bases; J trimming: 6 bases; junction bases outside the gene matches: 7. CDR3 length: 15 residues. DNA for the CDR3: TGTGCCAGCAGTGTTGTTGGACTAGCGTCCAATGAGCAGTTCTTC. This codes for CASSVVGLASNEQFF.